Below, one T cell receptor beta chain is given with its context. Its antigen is still unknown. The entry originates in a study of shared clonotypes between healthy human individuals. Overall study findings and caveats: Blood was the sole source, and tissue repertoires probably differ. On the whole, naive subsets had larger estimated richness than memory subsets had.

Per the original methods: Junction-only sequences without quality scores were provided by ImmunoSEQ, so filtering was different. Measured with immunoSEQ multiplex PCR; TCRdb has only the in-frame clones, and not every one. V and J calls and clone size are copied from that table; D and trimming were computed from the DNA. The table lists about 1 million clones, more than 65% of them singletons. This CDR3 is 18 amino acids long. Germline values: CDR1 SGHRS, CDR2 YFSETQ. V dropped 0 bases and J dropped 0 bases, with 13 bases sitting between them. V is TRBV5-1 and J is TRBJ2-6; TRBD1 might be the D (5 bases). This sequence was found in a man younger than 35 in good health. The sequencing input was memory CD4+ T cells sorted from blood. As to subset: CD45RA-negative fraction. The CDR3 loop reads CASSLETGTYSGANVLTF. The CDR3 DNA follows: TGCGCCAGCAGCTTGGAAACAGGCACGTACTCTGGGGCCAACGTCCTGACTTTC.